This T cell receptor beta chain emerged from a study of human T cells and chemical hapten exposure. Notes on the study in general: A positive correlation with patch test score was found for PT1 expanded TCR counts. The study found that DPC sensitization did not change TCRs above 1 in 1000 frequency.

This clonotype appeared many times. Its antigen is unidentified. The V end was cut by 3 bases, the J end by 4 bases, with 10 bases between. This CDR3 spans 12 amino acids. Per germline, CDR1 SQVTM and CDR2 ANQGSEA. Single cDNA molecules in the library carried unique molecular identifiers attached during preparation. TCRdb redid the calling of the RACE reads with MiXCR, one entry per CDR3 protein. The top ten clones hold roughly 2.5% of a sample with about 84,000 distinct CDR3 sequences, more than 8.5% of them seen once. Sample time point: patch test 2, 6 weeks after DPC sensitization. Treatment indicated: therapeutic diphenylcyclopropenone sensitization with weekly scalp DPC.

This clonotype was obtained from a woman in her thirties with alopecia areata. Some clones in this sample may be carry-over from other donors' samples. The input for sequencing was whole blood, taken in connection with sensitization to the hapten diphenylcyclopropenone (DPC). J is TRBJ2-7 and V is TRBV29-1; D unclear. The CDR3 coding sequence is TGCAGCGTTGAGGGCAGAGAGTACGAGCAGTACTTC. It encodes CSVEGREYEQYF.